The clone carrying this T cell receptor beta chain was detected a few times. The antigen is not known. The data were obtained in a study of response to subunit inactivated influenza vaccine. Study-level points and caveats: A suggestion made by the authors is that each seasonal influenza vaccination recruits few new T cells.

CDR3 length equals 14 residues. The germline V and J ends were trimmed by 6 bases and 3 bases, with 14 bases remaining between them. Per the germline V gene, CDR1 is SEHNR and CDR2 is FQNEAQ (reference sequence). TCRdb reprocessed the RT-PCR reads with MiXCR, giving one entry per CDR3 protein. Here the sample spans roughly 700,000 distinct CDR3 sequences, over 11% being singletons. J is TRBJ1-2 and V is TRBV7-9; perhaps TRBD1 as D (5 bases). Source: PBMCs from blood, taken 14 to 15 days before vaccination. This receptor was obtained from a man aged 50 to 59 who received an inactivated influenza vaccine. CDR3 residues: CASRRQRVDYGYTF. CDR3 coding DNA: TGTGCCAGCAGACGACAGCGCGTAGACTATGGCTACACCTTC. The full variable domain, rest sourced from reference TRBV7-9 and TRBJ1-2, is DTGVSQNPRHKITKRGQNVTFRCDPISEHNRLYWYRQTLGQGPEFLTYFQNEAQLEKSRLLSDRFSAERPKGSFSTLEIQRTEQGDSAMYLCASRRQRVDYGYTFGSGTRLTVV.